The 3 T cell receptor beta chains presented below share a single source sample, sequenced in a study of blood T cell repertoires in COVID-19. The assay was immunoSEQ multiplex PCR, and TCRdb's table has in-frame clones only and misses some. The sample includes some 190,000 clones, roughly three quarters of them seen just once. Sequencing input: PBMCs or T cells enriched from blood (not recorded which). The receptors stem from a woman aged 50 to 60 with acute COVID-19.

The chain links TRBV5-1 to TRBJ2-4; 8 bases align to TRBD1. With V trimmed by 4 bases and J by 6 bases, 15 bases remained unmatched. The CDR3 contains 17 residues. Germline-derived CDR1 and CDR2 are SGHRS and YFSETQ. The CDR3 reads CASSATGTGIVSNIQYF. The CDR3 bases are TGCGCCAGCAGCGCCACCGGGACAGGTATTGTGTCAAACATTCAGTACTTC.

V usage is TRBV5-1 and J usage is TRBJ2-7; TRBD1 matches 12 bases. The CDR3 has 14 residues. V dropped 4 bases and J dropped 5; count of bases not matched to a gene: 4. Per the germline V gene, CDR1 is SGHRS and CDR2 is YFSETQ. The CDR3 nucleotides are TGCGCCAGCAGCGTGGGACAGGGGGCTAACGAGCAGTACGTC. This gives the protein CASSVGQGANEQYV.

The rearrangement uses TRBV12-3 or TRBV12-4 and TRBJ1-4; no clear D. V was shortened by 3 bases and J by 10 bases, with 6 bases between the two germline ends. This CDR3 is 11 amino acids long. The CDR3 sequence is CASSLRRKLFF. CDR3 nucleotides: TGTGCCAGCAGTTTGCGTCGAAAACTGTTTTTT.